One and the same sample provided the 28 T cell receptor beta chains below, sequenced in a study of vaccination effects on CD4 cells after COVID-19. Pools of viral peptides were used by the ViraFEST assay to expand antigen-specific CD4+ T cells ahead of sequencing. When ten to eleven days of culture had elapsed, CD4+ T cells were isolated. All vaccine recipients tested negative for nucleocapsid antibodies and had never contracted SARS-CoV-2 infection. Sequencing was performed with immunoSEQ multiplex PCR; in TCRdb, only in-frame clones are kept and a portion is missing. The repertoire holds some 68,000 clones, with 80% as singletons. What these receptors recognize is not known. This specimen consisted of CD4+ T cells from PBMCs cultured with SARS-CoV-2 spike peptides, obtained before COVID-19 vaccination. Receptors were obtained from a human donor who received a COVID-19 vaccine.

This chain joins TRBV20-1 and TRBJ2-3, with a tentative D call TRBD2 (6 bases). Germline values: CDR1 DFQATT, CDR2 SNEGSKA (reference sequence). There are 14 residues in the CDR3. V was trimmed by 3 bases and J by 2 bases, leaving 12 bases between them. CDR3: CSASVGGDTDTQYF. CDR3 in DNA: TGCAGTGCTAGTGTCGGGGGTGACACAGATACGCAGTATTTT.

This chain connects TRBV5-1 to TRBJ2-7, with 7 bases fitting TRBD1. The V gene's germline CDR1 is SGHRS and CDR2 YFSETQ. V lost 4 bases to trimming and J lost 6 bases; unmatched junction nucleotides: 7. The CDR3 runs to 13 residues. The CDR3 spells CASSPRAGGEQYV. The CDR3 DNA is TGCGCCAGCAGCCCTCGGGCAGGGGGCGAGCAGTACGTC.

With regard to this clone: The sample has other DNA sequences that encode this CDR3 too. The V call is TRBV28, the J call TRBJ1-3; D is undetermined. The V and J ends lost 5 bases and 0 bases respectively, with 8 bases between them. The CDR3 is 14 amino acids. CDR1 MDHEN and CDR2 SYDVKM come from the germline V gene. For the CDR3, the DNA is TGTGCCAGCAGTCTCCCGAGCTCTGGAAACACCATATATTTT. This sequence encodes CASSLPSSGNTIYF.

In its sample, this clone was seen once. The chain couples TRBV10-3 to TRBJ2-1; TRBD1 is a possible D gene (6 bases). Between the trimmed V and J ends, which lost 5 bases and 1 base, there was a span of 15 bases. The CDR3 runs 16 residues. Germline V gene lookup returns CDR1 ENHRY and CDR2 SYGVKD. CDR3 residues: CAISSLQGRSYNEQFF. DNA for the CDR3: TGTGCCATCAGTAGCCTACAGGGCCGGTCCTACAATGAGCAGTTCTTC.

In its sample, this clone was seen a few times. V gene TRBV7-9 combines with J gene TRBJ2-3, with 7 bases fitting TRBD1. This CDR3 has 14 residues. CDR1 and CDR2 from the germline V gene are SEHNR and FQNEAQ (reference sequence). Unmatched junction bases numbered 5, after V lost 2 bases and J lost 6 bases. The CDR3 loop reads CASSLLGQWDTQYF. The CDR3 DNA reads as TGTGCCAGCAGCTTACTGGGACAGTGGGATACGCAGTATTTT.

This chain uses TRBV9 with TRBJ2-5, with TRBD2 matching over 13 bases. V lost 4 bases to trimming and J lost 5 bases; unmatched junction nucleotides: 8. In germline, CDR1 is SGDLS, CDR2 YYNGEE. This CDR3 has 16 residues. CDR3 residues: CASSPGLAGEVETQYF. The CDR3 DNA reads as TGTGCCAGCAGCCCTGGACTAGCGGGGGAGGTGGAGACCCAGTACTTC.

The chain employs TRBV7-9 and TRBJ2-2; 9 bases match TRBD2. With 5 bases clipped from V and 4 bases from J, the junction kept 5 bases outside the gene matches. The CDR3 runs 15 residues. The germline V gene encodes CDR1 SEHNR and CDR2 FQNEAQ (reference sequence). The CDR3 is CASSQAGGRTGELFF. CDR3 DNA: TGTGCCAGCAGCCAAGCGGGGGGTCGCACCGGGGAGCTGTTTTTT.

CDR3 DNA: TGTGCCAGCACCCAAGACAGAAGGATAGAGACCCAGTACTTC. This sequence encodes CASTQDRRIETQYF. V is TRBV5-4 and J is TRBJ2-5; the D gene is possibly TRBD1 (5 bases). This CDR3 has 14 amino acids. Trimming removed 6 bases at V and 4 bases at J, with 16 bases between. Looked up from germline, CDR1 is SGHNT and CDR2 is YYREEE (reference sequence).

The chain is built from TRBV18 and TRBJ2-4, with 9 bases lining up with TRBD2. The CDR3 sequence is 16 residues long. After removal of 4 bases from V and 8 bases from J, the junction contained 12 bases not matched to a gene. Germline CDR1 reads KGHSH; CDR2 reads LQKENI. In DNA, the CDR3 is TGTGCCAGCTCACAAGAGGTTGCGGGGGGGCGATACATTCAGTACTTC. This sequence encodes CASSQEVAGGRYIQYF.

This clone was found once. This chain joins TRBV10-3 and TRBJ2-3; D possibly corresponds to TRBD1 (6 bases). The germline CDR1 and CDR2 sequences are ENHRY and SYGVKD. The germline V and J ends were trimmed by 6 bases and 6 bases, with 16 bases remaining between them. CDR3 length equals 14 residues. The CDR3 region has the DNA TGTGCCATCAGGGGATCGGACAGAGGCGATACGCAGTATTTT. This sequence encodes CAIRGSDRGDTQYF.

Here the CDR3 reads CASSLVEGYTEAFF. The CDR3 bases are TGTGCCAGCAGCTTAGTGGAGGGATACACTGAAGCTTTCTTT. The gene calls are TRBV7-9 and TRBJ1-1; D uncertain. The CDR3 loop spans 14 amino acids. V was trimmed by 1 base and J by 3 bases, leaving 9 bases between them. Germline V gives CDR1 SEHNR, CDR2 FQNEAQ (reference sequence).

This chain uses TRBV2 with TRBJ2-1; 7 nucleotides match TRBD1. The CDR3 has 15 amino acids. V shed 6 bases, J shed 0 bases, and the junction held 5 bases outside the gene matches. Germline CDR1 SNHLY, CDR2 FYNNEI. The CDR3 coding sequence is TGTGCCAGCAGGGGACAGCCGGGCTCCTACAATGAGCAGTTCTTC. Translated: CASRGQPGSYNEQFF.

The V and J genes are TRBV30 and TRBJ2-7; D may be TRBD2 (5 bases). The length of the CDR3 is 10 residues. The V end lost 8 bases, the J end lost 2 bases, and 7 bases lay between the germline ends. Germline V gene lookup returns CDR1 GTSNPN and CDR2 SVGIG (reference sequence). For the CDR3, the DNA is TGTGCCAACGGGACCTACGAGCAGTACGTC. Protein: CANGTYEQYV.

The genes are TRBV7-6 and TRBJ2-5, with 9 bases that match TRBD2. The CDR3 loop spans 17 amino acids. Trimming removed 5 bases from V and 5 bases from J; junction bases left unmatched: 15. In germline, CDR1 is SGHVS, CDR2 FNYEAQ. CDR3 protein: CASSPRDSGGGGETQYF. CDR3 sequence (DNA): TGTGCCAGCAGCCCTCGCGATAGCGGGGGAGGGGGGGAGACCCAGTACTTC.

The rearrangement uses TRBV7-3 and TRBJ2-1; TRBD1 aligns across 11 bases. CDR3 size: 14 residues. V lost 6 bases to trimming and J lost 7 bases; unmatched junction nucleotides: 5. The germline V gene has CDR1 SGHTA and CDR2 FQGTGA. The CDR3 DNA follows: TGTGCCAGCAGTGGACAGGGGGCTGATAATGAGCAGTTCTTC. Encoded protein: CASSGQGADNEQFF.

This clone appeared once. The genes are TRBV30 and TRBJ1-1, with D unclear. V was trimmed by 1 base and J by 0 bases, leaving 9 bases between them. The length of the CDR3 is 14 residues. Germline V lookup: CDR1 GTSNPN, CDR2 SVGIG (reference sequence). The CDR3 nucleotides read TGTGCCTGGAGTGGAGCGGCCATGAACACTGAAGCTTTCTTT. As protein: CAWSGAAMNTEAFF. The whole variable domain, remainder taken from reference TRBV30 and TRBJ1-1, is SQTIHQWPATLVQPVGSPLSLECTVEGTSNPNLYWYRQAAGRGLQLLFYSVGIGQISSEVPQNLSASRPQDRQFILSSKKLLLSDSGFYLCAWSGAAMNTEAFFGQGTRLTVV.

The rearrangement links TRBV19 to TRBJ2-2, with D maybe TRBD1 (7 bases). The CDR3 is 16 residues long. Between the trimmed V and J ends, which lost 5 bases and 3 bases, there was a span of 16 bases. Germline V gene lookup returns CDR1 LNHDA and CDR2 SQIVND (reference sequence). CDR3 loop: CASSAWRDSYTGELFF. Here the CDR3 DNA reads TGTGCCAGTAGTGCATGGCGGGACAGCTACACCGGGGAGCTGTTTTTT.

The chain couples TRBV19 to TRBJ1-6; 9 bases agree with TRBD1. Germline V gene sequence: CDR1 LNHDA, CDR2 SQIVND (reference sequence). Losses at the gene ends were 4 bases for V and 9 bases for J; bases not matched to a gene: 7. This CDR3 region has 15 residues. CDR3 in DNA: TGTGCCAGTAGTACTACCGGGACAGGGAGTTCACCCCTCCACTTT. This encodes CASSTTGTGSSPLHF.

The CDR3 nucleotides are TGTGCCAGCAGCAAGCCGAACACCCCAGACAGGACCTATAGCAATCAGCCCCAGCATTTT. It yields the protein CASSKPNTPDRTYSNQPQHF. The chain is built from TRBV21-1 and TRBJ1-5; no check of the table's D call, TRBD1, against the DNA was made. TRBV21-1 is termed a pseudogene. The CDR3 length is 20 residues.

V and J are TRBV6-4 and TRBJ2-1; 7 positions agree with TRBD1. CDR3 length equals 13 residues. V lost 4 bases to trimming and J lost 6 bases; unmatched junction nucleotides: 3. Germline-derived CDR1 and CDR2 are MRHNA and SNTAGT. The CDR3 region is CASSVDRSNEQFF. The CDR3 region has the DNA TGTGCCAGCAGTGTGGACAGGAGCAATGAGCAGTTCTTC.

CDR3: CASSLRGTTNEKLFF. The CDR3 region has the DNA TGTGCCAGCAGCTTACGGGGGACAACTAATGAAAAACTGTTTTTT. The gene calls are TRBV7-2 and TRBJ1-4, with D perhaps TRBD1 (5 bases). The CDR3 sequence is 15 residues long. Trimming pared 2 bases from V and 0 bases from J, leaving 7 bases between. The germline gives CDR1 SGHTA, CDR2 FQGNSA.

This clone was counted between two and nine times. The rearrangement joins TRBV5-4 to TRBJ1-1; 7 positions match TRBD1. Losses at the gene ends were 2 bases for V and 1 base for J; bases not matched to a gene: 5. The CDR3 sequence is 15 residues long. CDR1 and CDR2 from the germline V gene are SGHNT and YYREEE (reference sequence). CDR3 DNA: TGTGCCAGCAGCTTACAGGGGCTTGAGAACACTGAAGCTTTCTTT. Its translation: CASSLQGLENTEAFF.

The chain uses TRBV6-5 and TRBJ1-1; D unresolved. The CDR3 contains 14 residues. Germline V gene sequence: CDR1 MNHEY, CDR2 SVGAGI. Trimming took off 4 bases at V and 6 bases at J, with 15 bases between the two ends. The CDR3 region is CASSSHGETSEAFF. Written as DNA, the CDR3 is TGTGCCAGCAGTTCGCACGGGGAGACCTCTGAAGCTTTCTTT.

This sequence joins TRBV6-5 and TRBJ2-3; TRBD1 matches 9 bases. CDR1 MNHEY and CDR2 SVGAGI come from the germline V gene. The CDR3 length is 14 residues. The V and J ends lost 8 bases and 4 bases, in that order; junction bases with no gene match: 7. CDR3 in amino acids: CASRGQGSADTQYF. CDR3 sequence (DNA): TGTGCCAGCCGGGGACAGGGTAGTGCAGATACGCAGTATTTT.

The chain employs TRBV18 and TRBJ2-5; D is ambiguous. Deletions cut 3 bases from V and 5 bases from J, with 7 bases between. Germline CDR1 is KGHSH and CDR2 is LQKENI. The CDR3 loop spans 12 amino acids. CDR3 sequence reads: CASSPPFETQYF. The CDR3 coding sequence is TGTGCCAGCTCACCCCCCTTCGAGACCCAGTACTTC.

This rearrangement joins TRBV5-8 to TRBJ2-6; 7 bases are shared with TRBD2. There are 16 residues in the CDR3. The V gene end was trimmed by 7 bases and the J gene end by 0 bases; junction bases not matched to a gene: 7. The V gene's germline CDR1 is SGHTS and CDR2 YDEGEE. The CDR3 bases are TGTGCCAGCCGAAGGCGGGGGACCTCTGGGGCCAACGTCCTGACTTTC. Residues: CASRRRGTSGANVLTF.

A single count supports this clone. The CDR3 sequence is CASSLPGDTDTQYF. The CDR3 DNA reads as TGTGCCAGCAGTTTACCGGGGGATACAGATACGCAGTATTTT. The gene calls are TRBV28 and TRBJ2-3; D is possibly TRBD2 (6 bases). V was cut by 2 bases and J by 3 bases, with 9 bases left in between. From germline, CDR1 is MDHEN and CDR2 SYDVKM. CDR3 length: 14 residues.

The chain uses TRBV11-2 and TRBJ1-1; 7 bases match TRBD1. Germline lookup yields CDR1 SGHAT and CDR2 FQNNGV. V dropped 3 bases and J dropped 3; count of bases not matched to a gene: 7. The CDR3 consists of 15 residues. This CDR3 is CASSLRGQRDTEAFF. CDR3 sequence (DNA): TGTGCCAGCAGCTTGAGGGGGCAAAGGGACACTGAAGCTTTCTTT.